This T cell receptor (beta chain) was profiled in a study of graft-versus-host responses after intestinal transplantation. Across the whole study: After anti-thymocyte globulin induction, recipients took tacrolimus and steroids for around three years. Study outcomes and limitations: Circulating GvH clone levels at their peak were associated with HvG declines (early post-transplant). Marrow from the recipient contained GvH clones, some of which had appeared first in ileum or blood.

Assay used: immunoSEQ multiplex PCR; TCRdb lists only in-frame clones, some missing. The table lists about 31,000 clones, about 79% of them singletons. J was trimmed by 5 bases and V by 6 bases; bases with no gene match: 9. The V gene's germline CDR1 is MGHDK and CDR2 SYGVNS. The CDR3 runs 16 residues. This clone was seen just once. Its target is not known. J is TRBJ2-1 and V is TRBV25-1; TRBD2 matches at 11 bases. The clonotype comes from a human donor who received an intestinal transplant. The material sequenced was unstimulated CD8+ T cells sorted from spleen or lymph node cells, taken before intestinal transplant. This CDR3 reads CASSLTSGRIDNEQFF. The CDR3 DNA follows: TGTGCCAGCAGCCTCACTAGCGGGAGAATCGACAATGAGCAGTTCTTC. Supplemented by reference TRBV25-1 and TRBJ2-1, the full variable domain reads EADIYQTPRYLVIGTGKKITLECSQTMGHDKMYWYQQDPGMELHLIHYSYGVNSTEKGDLSSESTVSRIRTEHFPLTLESARPSHTSQYLCASSLTSGRIDNEQFFGPGTRLTVL.